This T cell receptor (beta chain) was found in a study of early T cells in non-severe SARS-CoV-2 infection. Study at large: Unpaired chains resulted from sequencing bulk RNA of unsorted whole blood.

The V and J ends lost 5 bases and 1 base respectively, with 14 bases between them. The CDR3 has 15 residues. Germline CDR1 is MDHEN and CDR2 is SYDVKM. From the 5' RACE reads, TCRdb called clonotypes with MiXCR, one entry per CDR3 protein. This sample has 100,000 to 120,000 distinct CDR3 sequences, with 10% to 15% found just once. The input for sequencing was whole blood, taken at baseline. The TCR was taken from an adult who was a healthcare worker with PCR-confirmed SARS-CoV-2 infection or an uninfected control (not recorded which). The genes are TRBV28 and TRBJ1-1; possible D gene TRBD1, 6 bases. CDR3 sequence (DNA): TGTGCCAGCAGTCCTCAGGGGAGAGGGAACACTGAAGCTTTCTTT. It encodes CASSPQGRGNTEAFF.